Following are 22 T cell receptor beta chains from one sample sequenced in a study of blood T cell repertoires in COVID-19. Profiled with immunoSEQ multiplex PCR; TCRdb holds only in-frame clones, not every one. The sample has 150,000 to 200,000 clones, about 80% seen once. Sequenced input: peripheral blood. The receptors shown here come from a human donor with acute or convalescent COVID-19. The donor label of this sample is uncertain.

The genes are TRBV11-3 and TRBJ2-1; 7 bases match TRBD2. The CDR3 extends over 15 amino acids. V was pared by 6 bases and J by 5 bases, with 10 bases of the junction left unmatched. The germline V gene has CDR1 SGHNT and CDR2 YENEEA. CDR3 sequence reads: CASRPPSGKNNEQFF. The CDR3 coding sequence is TGTGCCAGCAGACCCCCTAGCGGAAAAAACAATGAGCAGTTCTTC.

The chain combines TRBV21-1 with TRBJ1-5. TRBV21-1 is a pseudogene locus. The CDR3 sequence is 16 residues long. Here the CDR3 reads CASSPEVGRGDQPQHF. CDR3 nucleotide sequence: TGTGCCAGCAGCCCCGAAGTAGGGAGGGGAGATCAGCCCCAGCATTTT.

This chain connects TRBV28 to TRBJ2-5; a possible D gene is TRBD2 (5 bases). Germline V gene sequence: CDR1 MDHEN, CDR2 SYDVKM. Trimming removed 7 bases at V and 3 bases at J, with 9 bases between. The CDR3 totals 12 residues. CDR3 amino acids: CASNLREETQYF. CDR3 coding DNA: TGTGCCAGCAATTTGAGGGAAGAGACCCAGTACTTC.

J is TRBJ1-3 and V is TRBV4-1; TRBD1 might be the D (5 bases). The germline CDR1 and CDR2 sequences are MGHRA and YSYEKL. The length of the CDR3 is 20 residues. With 0 bases removed from V and 0 bases from J, the gap between germline ends came to 21 bases. The CDR3 bases are TGCGCCAGCAGCCAAGAAGTGGCGGGAGCCAGGGCACACTCTGGAAACACCATATATTTT. Protein: CASSQEVAGARAHSGNTIYF.

This rearrangement joins TRBV1 to TRBJ2-3; the table calls TRBD2, which could not be checked here. TRBV1 represents a pseudogene. This CDR3 contains 17 residues. CDR3 in DNA: TGCACCAGCAGCCAAGAGGGAGAGCGGGATAAAACAGATACGCAGTATTTT. This codes for CTSSQEGERDKTDTQYF.

The CDR3 sequence: CASSLVRQSREKLFF. In DNA, the CDR3 is TGCGCCAGCAGCTTGGTACGACAGAGCAGAGAAAAACTGTTTTTT. This chain uses TRBV5-1 with TRBJ1-4, with a tentative D call TRBD1 (5 bases). In germline, CDR1 is SGHRS, CDR2 YFSETQ. The germline V and J ends were trimmed by 0 bases and 8 bases, with 14 bases remaining between them. CDR3 size: 15 residues. The full variable domain, its missing parts supplied by reference TRBV5-1 and TRBJ1-4, is KAGVTQTPRYLIKTRGQQVTLSCSPISGHRSVSWYQQTPGQGLQFLFEYFSETQRNKGNFPGRFSGRQFSNSRSEMNVSTLELGDSALYLCASSLVRQSREKLFFGSGTQLSVL.

In its sample, this clone was seen once. The CDR3 nucleotides read TGTGCCACCAGCAGGGGGGGGGTGTTAAAAGAGACCCAGTACTTC. It translates to CATSRGGVLKETQYF. The gene calls are TRBV15 and TRBJ2-5; TRBD2 agrees at 7 bases. This CDR3 has 15 amino acids. CDR1 is LNHNV and CDR2 is YYDKDF in the germline V gene (reference sequence). The ends lost 3 bases at V and 3 bases at J; junction bases unmatched: 7.

The CDR3, as DNA: TGCAGTGCTAGTAACAGGGGCTCTGGAAACACCATATATTTT. Protein sequence: CSASNRGSGNTIYF. V gene TRBV20-1 combines with J gene TRBJ1-3; 7 bases map to TRBD1. V was pared by 3 bases and J by 0 bases, with 2 bases of the junction left unmatched. The germline V gene encodes CDR1 DFQATT and CDR2 SNEGSKA (reference sequence). CDR3 size: 14 residues.

The genes are TRBV19 and TRBJ1-2; possibly TRBD1 for D (5 bases). The CDR3 is 11 residues long. Trimming pared 6 bases from V and 5 bases from J, leaving 7 bases between. Germline CDR1 and CDR2: LNHDA and SQIVND (reference sequence). For the CDR3, the DNA is TGTGCCAGTAGGACAGCATATGGCTACACCTTC. Protein sequence: CASRTAYGYTF.

V is TRBV30 and J is TRBJ2-3, with 8 nucleotides matching TRBD2. V shed 4 bases and J 0 bases; nucleotides not matched to a gene: 9. The CDR3 is 16 amino acids. Germline assignment: CDR1 GTSNPN and CDR2 SVGIG (reference sequence). In DNA form, the CDR3 reads TGTGCCTGGACCGCCGGGGGGGACCCTAGCACAGATACGCAGTATTTT. The encoded protein is CAWTAGGDPSTDTQYF.

The chain employs TRBV27 and TRBJ2-7, with TRBD1 matching over 8 bases. The CDR3 is made up of 15 amino acids. The J segment lost 4 bases and the V segment lost 2 bases, leaving 7 bases of the junction unmatched. From germline, CDR1 is MNHEY and CDR2 SMNVEV (reference sequence). CDR3 loop: CASSLRTGFVYEQYF. In DNA, the CDR3 is TGTGCCAGCAGTTTAAGGACAGGGTTTGTGTACGAGCAGTACTTC.

V is TRBV11-2 and J is TRBJ2-7, with 8 nucleotides matching TRBD1. The CDR3 totals 15 residues. V lost 5 bases, J lost 2 bases, and 8 bases stayed unmatched. Germline V CDR1 and CDR2: SGHAT, FQNNGV. CDR3 nucleotide sequence: TGTGCCAGCAGCGCAGGGGGCGCCGGAGCCTACGAGCAGTACTTC. It is translated as CASSAGGAGAYEQYF.

V is TRBV5-4 and J is TRBJ1-5, with D tentatively TRBD1 (5 bases). CDR1 is SGHNT and CDR2 is YYREEE in the germline V gene (reference sequence). Trimming pared 4 bases from V and 3 bases from J, leaving 14 bases between. This CDR3 comprises 15 residues. DNA of the CDR3: TGTGCCAGCAGCATCGACAGAGCACCCAATCAGCCCCAGCATTTT. This encodes CASSIDRAPNQPQHF.

The rearrangement uses TRBV27 and TRBJ2-7; tentatively, D is TRBD2 (6 bases). CDR3 length equals 15 residues. Trimming shortened V by 2 bases and J by 2 bases, and 13 bases separated the two germline ends. Looked up from germline, CDR1 is MNHEY and CDR2 is SMNVEV (reference sequence). The CDR3 DNA sequence: TGTGCCAGCAGTTTAGAGGTAGGAGGGGCCTACGAGCAGTACTTC. This translates into CASSLEVGGAYEQYF.

The chain employs TRBV5-1 and TRBJ2-5; D is unresolved. Germline V gene sequence: CDR1 SGHRS, CDR2 YFSETQ. The ends were cut back, 0 bases at V and 5 bases at J, with 14 bases in the middle. This CDR3 region has 15 residues. The CDR3 spells CASSLAGQEVETQYF. The CDR3 DNA sequence: TGCGCCAGCAGCTTGGCCGGTCAGGAAGTTGAGACCCAGTACTTC.

This clone was seen ten or more times. The CDR3 is CASSLRTSGVSYEQYF. CDR3 nucleotides: TGTGCCAGCAGCCTACGGACTAGCGGTGTCTCCTACGAGCAGTACTTC. The chain recombines TRBV5-5 with TRBJ2-7; the match to TRBD2 covers 10 bases. The CDR3 contains 16 residues. V shed 4 bases and J 0 bases; nucleotides not matched to a gene: 7. The germline CDR1 and CDR2 sequences are SGHKS and YYEKEE (reference sequence).

The chain combines TRBV11-2 with TRBJ2-1; TRBD2 agrees at 11 bases. Germline trimming cut 1 base from V and 10 bases from J; bases unmatched to any gene: 12. The CDR3 runs to 17 residues. Germline CDR1 reads SGHAT; CDR2 reads FQNNGV. CDR3 DNA: TGTGCCAGCAGCTTAGCCTGGGGACTAGCGGACCTCCGCGAGCAGTTCTTC. Its protein product is CASSLAWGLADLREQFF.

The V and J genes are TRBV7-2 and TRBJ1-3; 7 bases line up with TRBD1. The CDR3 loop spans 15 amino acids. Germline V lookup: CDR1 SGHTA, CDR2 FQGNSA. Trimming removed 1 base from V and 4 bases from J; junction bases left unmatched: 4. The CDR3 here is CASSLETGNGNTIYF. The CDR3 DNA reads as TGTGCCAGCAGCTTAGAGACAGGGAACGGAAACACCATATATTTT.

This chain connects TRBV5-1 to TRBJ1-3; unclear D gene. The V end lost 0 bases, the J end lost 2 bases, and 9 bases lay between the germline ends. CDR1 and CDR2 (germline): SGHRS, YFSETQ. There are 15 residues in the CDR3. The CDR3 bases are TGCGCCAGCAGCTTGGAGGCAGGTCCTGGAAACACCATATATTTT. This encodes CASSLEAGPGNTIYF.

The chain carries TRBV6-5 and TRBJ1-2; tentative D call: TRBD1 (6 bases). Germline CDR1 and CDR2: MNHEY and SVGAGI. V lost 0 bases to trimming and J lost 6 bases, with 14 bases between them. The CDR3 extends over 15 amino acids. The DNA for the CDR3 is TGTGCCAGCAGTTACTCCCTGAACAGGGTGGATGGCTACACCTTC. This codes for CASSYSLNRVDGYTF.

In DNA, the CDR3 is TGTGCCTGGAGGGGCAGGGTTACAACTAATGAAAAACTGTTTTTT. Its translation is CAWRGRVTTNEKLFF. V is TRBV30 and J is TRBJ1-4; D might be TRBD1 (5 bases). Germline V gene sequence: CDR1 GTSNPN, CDR2 SVGIG (reference sequence). V was clipped by 3 bases and J by 0 bases, with 11 bases between them. The CDR3 spans 15 residues.

The chain combines TRBV28 with TRBJ1-5, with a weak D call TRBD1 (5 bases). V was cut by 3 bases and J by 2 bases, with 11 bases left in between. This CDR3 region has 15 residues. Per germline, CDR1 MDHEN and CDR2 SYDVKM. The CDR3 protein is CASSFRGLGNQPQHF. Written as DNA, the CDR3 is TGTGCCAGCAGTTTTAGGGGCCTGGGCAATCAGCCCCAGCATTTT.